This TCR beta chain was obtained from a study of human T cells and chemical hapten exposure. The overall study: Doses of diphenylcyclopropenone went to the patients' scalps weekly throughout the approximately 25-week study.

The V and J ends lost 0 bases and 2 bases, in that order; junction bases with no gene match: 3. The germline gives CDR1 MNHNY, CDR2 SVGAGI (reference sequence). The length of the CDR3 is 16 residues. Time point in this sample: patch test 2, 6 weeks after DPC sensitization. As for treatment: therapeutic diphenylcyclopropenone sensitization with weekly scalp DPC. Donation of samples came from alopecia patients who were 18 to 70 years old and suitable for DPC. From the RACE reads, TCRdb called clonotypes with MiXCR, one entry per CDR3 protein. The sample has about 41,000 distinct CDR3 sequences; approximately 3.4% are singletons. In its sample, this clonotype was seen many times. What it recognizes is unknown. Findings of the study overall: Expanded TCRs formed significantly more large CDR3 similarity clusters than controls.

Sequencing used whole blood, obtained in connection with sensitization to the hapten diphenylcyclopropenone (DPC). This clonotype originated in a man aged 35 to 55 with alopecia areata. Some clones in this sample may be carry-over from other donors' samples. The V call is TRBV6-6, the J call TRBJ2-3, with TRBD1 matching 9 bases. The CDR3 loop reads CASSYSRTGATDTQYF. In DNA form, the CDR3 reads TGTGCCAGCAGTTACTCTCGGACAGGGGCCACAGATACGCAGTATTTT.